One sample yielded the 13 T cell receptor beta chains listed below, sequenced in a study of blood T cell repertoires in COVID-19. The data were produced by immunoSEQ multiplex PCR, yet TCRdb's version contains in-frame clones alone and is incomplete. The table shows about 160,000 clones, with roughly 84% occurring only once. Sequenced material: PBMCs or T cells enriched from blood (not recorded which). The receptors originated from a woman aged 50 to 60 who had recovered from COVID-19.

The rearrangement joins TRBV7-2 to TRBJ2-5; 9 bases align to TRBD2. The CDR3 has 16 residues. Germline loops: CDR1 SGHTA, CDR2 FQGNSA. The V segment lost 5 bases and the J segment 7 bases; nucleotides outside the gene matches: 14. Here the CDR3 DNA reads TGTGCCAGCAGCCCAGGGGGACTAGCAGTCTCGGGGACCCAGTACTTC. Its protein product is CASSPGGLAVSGTQYF.

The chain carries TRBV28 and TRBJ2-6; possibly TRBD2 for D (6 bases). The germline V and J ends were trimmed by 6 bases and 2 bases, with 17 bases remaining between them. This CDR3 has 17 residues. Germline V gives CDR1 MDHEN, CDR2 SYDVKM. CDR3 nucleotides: TGTGCCAGCAGCCCATCATTTGGAGGGGCTGGGGCCAACGTCCTGACTTTC. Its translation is CASSPSFGGAGANVLTF. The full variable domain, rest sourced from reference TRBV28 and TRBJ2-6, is DVKVTQSSRYLVKRTGEKVFLECVQDMDHENMFWYRQDPGLGLRLIYFSYDVKMKEKGDIPEGYSVSREKKERFSLILESASTNQTSMYLCASSPSFGGAGANVLTFGAGSRLTVL.

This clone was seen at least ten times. The CDR3 spells CASSQDPGQGITGELFF. The DNA of the CDR3 is TGCGCCAGCAGCCAAGATCCGGGACAGGGAATAACCGGGGAGCTGTTTTTT. The chain carries TRBV4-3 and TRBJ2-2; 9 bases fit TRBD1. In germline, CDR1 is LGHNA, CDR2 YSLEER. The CDR3 has 17 residues. Losses at the gene ends were 0 bases for V and 5 bases for J; bases not matched to a gene: 7.

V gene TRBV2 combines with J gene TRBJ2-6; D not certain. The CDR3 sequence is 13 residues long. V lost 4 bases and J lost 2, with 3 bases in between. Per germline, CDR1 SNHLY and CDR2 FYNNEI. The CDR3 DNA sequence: TGTGCCAGCAGTGTCACTGGGGCCAACGTCCTGACTTTC. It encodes CASSVTGANVLTF.

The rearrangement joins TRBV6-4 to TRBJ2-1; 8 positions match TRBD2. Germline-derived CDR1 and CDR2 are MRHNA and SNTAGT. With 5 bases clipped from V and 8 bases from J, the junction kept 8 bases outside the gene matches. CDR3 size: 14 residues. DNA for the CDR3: TGTGCCAGCAGTCGACGGGGGGGCTGGGATGAGCAGTTCTTC. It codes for CASSRRGGWDEQFF.

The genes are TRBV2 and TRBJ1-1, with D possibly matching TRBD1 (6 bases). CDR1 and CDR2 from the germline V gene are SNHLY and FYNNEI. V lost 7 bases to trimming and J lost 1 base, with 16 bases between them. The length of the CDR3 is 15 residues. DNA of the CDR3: TGTGCCAGCAAAAGGGGATACAGGGAGAACACTGAAGCTTTCTTT. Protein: CASKRGYRENTEAFF.

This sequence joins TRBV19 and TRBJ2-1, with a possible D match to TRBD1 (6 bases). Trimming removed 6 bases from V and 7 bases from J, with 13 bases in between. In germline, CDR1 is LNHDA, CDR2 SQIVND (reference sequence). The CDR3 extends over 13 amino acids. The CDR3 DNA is TGTGCCAGTAGCCGGACAGTCCTGAATGAGCAGTTCTTC. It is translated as CASSRTVLNEQFF.

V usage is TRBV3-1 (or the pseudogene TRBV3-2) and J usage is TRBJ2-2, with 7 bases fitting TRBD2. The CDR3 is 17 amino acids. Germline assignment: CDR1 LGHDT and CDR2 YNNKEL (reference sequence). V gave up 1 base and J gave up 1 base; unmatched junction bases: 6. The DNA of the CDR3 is TGTGCCAGCAGCCAAGTTATAGGGAGGGGGAACACCGGGGAGCTGTTTTTT. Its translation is CASSQVIGRGNTGELFF.

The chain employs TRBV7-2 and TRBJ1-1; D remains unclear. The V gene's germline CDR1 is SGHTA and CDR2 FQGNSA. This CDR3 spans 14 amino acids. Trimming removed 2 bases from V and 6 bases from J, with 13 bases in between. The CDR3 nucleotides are TGTGCCAGCAGCTTACATTTGGGGAGCCCTGAAGCTTTCTTT. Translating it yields CASSLHLGSPEAFF. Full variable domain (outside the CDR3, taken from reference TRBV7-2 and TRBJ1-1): GAGVSQSPSNKVTEKGKDVELRCDPISGHTALYWYRQSLGQGLEFLIYFQGNSAPDKSGLPSDRFSAERTGGSVSTLTIQRTQQEDSAVYLCASSLHLGSPEAFFGQGTRLTVV.

The CDR3 sequence: CASSSQGAGSNQPQHF. Here the CDR3 DNA reads TGTGCCAGCAGTTCCCAGGGGGCTGGTAGCAATCAGCCCCAGCATTTT. The rearrangement joins TRBV6-5 to TRBJ1-5, with 8 bases fitting TRBD1. Germline trimming cut 4 bases from V and 0 bases from J; bases unmatched to any gene: 5. The germline V gene encodes CDR1 MNHEY and CDR2 SVGAGI. The CDR3 length is 16 residues.

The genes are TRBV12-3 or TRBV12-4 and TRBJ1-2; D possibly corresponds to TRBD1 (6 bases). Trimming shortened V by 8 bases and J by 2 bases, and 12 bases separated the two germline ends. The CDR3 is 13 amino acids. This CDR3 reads CASGQTQNYGYTF. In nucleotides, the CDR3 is TGTGCCAGCGGACAGACCCAGAACTATGGCTACACCTTC.

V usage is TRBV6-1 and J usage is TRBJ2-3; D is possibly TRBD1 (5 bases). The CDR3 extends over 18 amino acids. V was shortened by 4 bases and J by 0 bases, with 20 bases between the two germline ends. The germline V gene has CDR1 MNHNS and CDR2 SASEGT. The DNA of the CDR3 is TGTGCCAGCAGTGGGTTGGGCAGGGTGGCCCTTAGCACAGATACGCAGTATTTT. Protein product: CASSGLGRVALSTDTQYF.

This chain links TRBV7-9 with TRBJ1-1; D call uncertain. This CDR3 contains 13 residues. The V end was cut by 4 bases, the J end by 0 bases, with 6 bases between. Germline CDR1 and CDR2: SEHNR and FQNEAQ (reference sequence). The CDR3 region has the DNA TGTGCCAGCAGCTCCTCTTTGAACACTGAAGCTTTCTTT. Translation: CASSSSLNTEAFF. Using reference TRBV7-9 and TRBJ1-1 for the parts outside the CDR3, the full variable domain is DTGVSQNPRHKITKRGQNVTFRCDPISEHNRLYWYRQTLGQGPEFLTYFQNEAQLEKSRLLSDRFSAERPKGSFSTLEIQRTEQGDSAMYLCASSSSLNTEAFFGQGTRLTVV.